The 22 T cell receptor beta chains listed next were all sequenced from one sample in a study of shared clonotypes between healthy human individuals (TCRdb year 2020). Preparation of the library involved the immunoSEQ multiplex PCR assay. TCRdb limited this immuneACCESS table to in-frame rearrangements with V and J called. A share of clones is missing; checked studies link under half to unresolved V genes, and the rest is unexplained. The sample has 2 million to 2.5 million clones on record, approximately 95% of them singletons. The top ten clones comprise approximately 0.4% of the sample. Input material: naive CD4+ T cells from PBMCs. This sample's cell subset or site label indicates: CD45RA+ positively selected. The receptors stem from a man younger than 35 in good health. Some clones in this sample may be carry-over from other donors' samples.

This chain links TRBV19 with TRBJ2-7; D may be TRBD2 (5 bases). The CDR3 covers 13 residues. Germline V lookup: CDR1 LNHDA, CDR2 SQIVND (reference sequence). The V end lost 5 bases, the J end lost 3 bases, and 11 bases lay between the germline ends. The CDR3 coding sequence is TGTGCCAGTAGTCGGGCGGAGGTCTACGAGCAGTACTTC. As protein: CASSRAEVYEQYF.

The chain has TRBV7-8 and TRBJ2-2; D possibly matches TRBD1 or TRBD2 (6 bases each). The CDR3 is 15 amino acids. Germline values: CDR1 SGHVS, CDR2 FQNEAQ. With 5 bases removed from V and 7 bases from J, the gap between germline ends came to 17 bases. The CDR3 DNA reads TGTGCCAGCAGCCTCCCGACAGGCGGGGTCGGGGAGCTGTTTTTT. Protein: CASSLPTGGVGELFF.

The rearrangement joins TRBV28 to TRBJ1-1; TRBD1 agrees at 9 bases. Germline CDR1 reads MDHEN; CDR2 reads SYDVKM. Trimming removed 3 bases from V and 8 bases from J; junction bases left unmatched: 7. This CDR3 has 14 residues. This CDR3 reads CASSFSGTGPEAFF. The CDR3 nucleotides read TGTGCCAGCAGTTTTTCCGGGACAGGGCCCGAAGCTTTCTTT.

The CDR3 reads CASNGAGGFRNEQFF. Here the CDR3 DNA reads TGTGCCAGCAATGGGGCGGGAGGATTTCGGAATGAGCAGTTCTTC. This chain connects TRBV13 to TRBJ2-1; 8 bases map to TRBD2. Per the germline V gene, CDR1 is PRHDT and CDR2 is FYEKMQ (reference sequence). V shed 7 bases, J shed 7 bases, and the junction held 12 bases outside the gene matches. The CDR3 covers 15 residues. Filled out from reference TRBV13 and TRBJ2-1, the complete variable domain reads AAGVIQSPRHLIKEKRETATLKCYPIPRHDTVYWYQQGPGQDPQFLISFYEKMQSDKGSIPDRFSAQQFSDYHSELNMSSLELGDSALYFCASNGAGGFRNEQFFGPGTRLTVL.

The rearrangement joins TRBV18 to TRBJ2-3, with no clear D. Trimming left V 3 bases short and J 4 bases short, with 8 bases between. The CDR3 contains 13 residues. Germline CDR1 is KGHSH and CDR2 is LQKENI. CDR3 sequence (DNA): TGTGCCAGCTCACCTCAAGAGTCAGATACGCAGTATTTT. This gives the protein CASSPQESDTQYF.

V gene TRBV18 combines with J gene TRBJ2-1, with D possibly TRBD1 on 6 matching bases. The CDR3 is 15 amino acids. The V end lost 8 bases, the J end lost 0 bases, and 14 bases lay between the germline ends. CDR1 is KGHSH, CDR2 LQKENI, per germline. Written as DNA, the CDR3 is TGTGCCAGCACACAGGGTCTGAGCTCCTACAATGAGCAGTTCTTC. Its protein product is CASTQGLSSYNEQFF.

A remark on this clone: The same CDR3 is also encoded by other DNA sequences in this sample. V is TRBV5-1 and J is TRBJ2-5; 9 bases match TRBD2. Germline assignment: CDR1 SGHRS and CDR2 YFSETQ. With V trimmed by 0 bases and J by 4 bases, 10 bases remained unmatched. The CDR3 totals 17 residues. The chain's CDR3 is CASSLVPAGGGRETQYF. Here the CDR3 DNA reads TGCGCCAGCAGCTTGGTCCCGGCGGGAGGGGGCCGAGAGACCCAGTACTTC.

The chain's CDR3 is CASTPGPEGNTGELFF. CDR3 DNA sequence: TGCGCCAGCACCCCCGGGCCCGAGGGTAACACCGGGGAGCTGTTTTTT. The chain links TRBV5-1 to TRBJ2-2; TRBD2 is a possible D gene (5 bases). The CDR3 is 16 amino acids. Germline-derived CDR1 and CDR2 are SGHRS and YFSETQ. V dropped 6 bases and J dropped 2 bases, with 17 bases sitting between them.

The J gene is TRBJ2-5, the V gene TRBV11-2; 9 bases agree with TRBD2. The trim removed 4 bases at V and 7 bases at J, leaving 4 bases unmatched. CDR3 length: 13 amino acids. The germline V gene encodes CDR1 SGHAT and CDR2 FQNNGV. The CDR3 protein is CASSSHSGGTQYF. CDR3 sequence (DNA): TGTGCCAGCAGCTCCCATAGCGGGGGGACCCAGTACTTC.

This rearrangement joins TRBV7-9 to TRBJ1-1; D gene ambiguous. The CDR3 has 13 amino acids. Germline lookup yields CDR1 SEHNR and CDR2 FQNEAQ (reference sequence). The ends were cut back, 6 bases at V and 1 base at J, with 9 bases in the middle. The CDR3, as DNA: TGTGCCAGCAGTCAAGGTTCGAACACTGAAGCTTTCTTT. It specifies CASSQGSNTEAFF. The full variable domain, completed using reference TRBV7-9 and TRBJ1-1, is DTGVSQNPRHKITKRGQNVTFRCDPISEHNRLYWYRQTLGQGPEFLTYFQNEAQLEKSRLLSDRFSAERPKGSFSTLEIQRTEQGDSAMYLCASSQGSNTEAFFGQGTRLTVV.

The chain links TRBV28 to TRBJ1-4; the D is unclear. The V gene lost 5 bases and the J gene lost 0 bases, with 7 bases spanning the gap. The germline gives CDR1 MDHEN, CDR2 SYDVKM. This CDR3 comprises 14 residues. The CDR3 loop reads CASSPLATNEKLFF. The CDR3 coding sequence is TGTGCCAGCAGTCCTTTAGCAACTAATGAAAAACTGTTTTTT.

A word on this clone: Other DNA sequences in the same sample also yield this CDR3. The V call is TRBV6-1, the J call TRBJ2-7; no clear D gene. V lost 5 bases and J lost 3, with 5 bases in between. Germline V gives CDR1 MNHNS, CDR2 SASEGT. The CDR3 spans 11 residues. The CDR3 region has the DNA TGTGCCAGCAGTTTTTACTACGAGCAGTACTTC. This gives the protein CASSFYYEQYF.

The chain joins TRBV7-3 to TRBJ2-1; 8 bases agree with TRBD2. V trimming: 3 bases; J trimming: 6 bases; junction bases outside the gene matches: 4. This CDR3 has 14 amino acids. Germline CDR1 is SGHTA and CDR2 is FQGTGA. In DNA form, the CDR3 reads TGTGCCAGCAGCTTTAGCGGGAAGGGCAATGAGCAGTTCTTC. Translating gives CASSFSGKGNEQFF.

The DNA for the CDR3 is TGCGCCAGCAGCTCAGCACCCCTAGCGGGAGGAAACAATGAGCAGTTCTTC. Translated, it gives CASSSAPLAGGNNEQFF. The gene calls are TRBV5-1 and TRBJ2-1; TRBD2 matches 11 bases. Germline V gene data show CDR1 as SGHRS and CDR2 as YFSETQ. The V gene end was trimmed by 3 bases and the J gene end by 5 bases; junction bases not matched to a gene: 10. The CDR3 is 17 amino acids.

The chain combines TRBV28 with TRBJ1-2, with 7 nucleotides matching TRBD1. The V segment lost 5 bases and the J segment 3 bases; nucleotides outside the gene matches: 3. CDR1 MDHEN and CDR2 SYDVKM come from the germline V gene. The CDR3 has 13 residues. CDR3 sequence reads: CASSIQGHYGYTF. The CDR3 DNA follows: TGTGCCAGCAGTATACAGGGGCACTATGGCTACACCTTC.

This rearrangement joins TRBV7-3 to TRBJ2-7, with D perhaps given as TRBD1 or TRBD2 (5 bases each). The CDR3 runs to 14 residues. In germline, CDR1 is SGHTA, CDR2 FQGTGA. V was trimmed by 5 bases and J by 6 bases, leaving 17 bases between them. The CDR3 region has the DNA TGTGCCAGCAGCCTGGGACCAACGGGATCCGAGCAGTACTTC. This gives the protein CASSLGPTGSEQYF.

The chain carries TRBV11-2 and TRBJ1-5; 7 bases line up with TRBD1. V lost 0 bases, J lost 9 bases, and 5 bases stayed unmatched. The CDR3 consists of 14 residues. CDR1 and CDR2 from the germline V gene are SGHAT and FQNNGV. Written as DNA, the CDR3 is TGTGCCAGCAGCTTAGAAGACAGGGTTTGGCCCCAGCATTTT. Protein: CASSLEDRVWPQHF.

This rearrangement joins TRBV7-2 to TRBJ2-3; D is ambiguous. CDR1 is SGHTA and CDR2 is FQGNSA in the germline V gene. V gave up 1 base and J gave up 0 bases, with 8 bases separating them. The CDR3 spans 15 residues. The chain's CDR3 is CASSLDSTSTDTQYF. CDR3 coding DNA: TGTGCCAGCAGCTTAGATAGTACTAGCACAGATACGCAGTATTTT.

Of note for this clone: At the DNA level, this CDR3 is encoded by other sequences in the same sample as well. The chain joins TRBV5-1 to TRBJ1-1; TRBD1 agrees at 7 bases. Looked up from germline, CDR1 is SGHRS and CDR2 is YFSETQ. There are 13 residues in the CDR3. Trimming at V came to 3 bases and at J to 5 bases, leaving 4 bases not matched to a gene. CDR3 sequence (DNA): TGCGCCAGCAGCTCACAGGGGTCAACTGAAGCTTTCTTT. Its protein is CASSSQGSTEAFF. The full variable domain, its missing parts supplied by reference TRBV5-1 and TRBJ1-1, is KAGVTQTPRYLIKTRGQQVTLSCSPISGHRSVSWYQQTPGQGLQFLFEYFSETQRNKGNFPGRFSGRQFSNSRSEMNVSTLELGDSALYLCASSSQGSTEAFFGQGTRLTVV.

Of note for this clone: The sample holds other DNA sequences that translate to the same CDR3. J is TRBJ2-7 and V is TRBV7-9; D ambiguous. The CDR3 has 12 residues. The V and J ends lost 4 bases and 6 bases respectively, with 10 bases between them. Germline V gives CDR1 SEHNR, CDR2 FQNEAQ (reference sequence). CDR3 protein: CASSSVGGEQYF. In DNA form, the CDR3 reads TGTGCCAGCAGCTCGGTAGGCGGCGAGCAGTACTTC.

Points on this clone: Other nucleotide sequences from this sample produce the same CDR3. Here the CDR3 reads CASSPGQGPYEQYF. The CDR3 DNA is TGTGCCAGCAGCCCGGGACAGGGACCCTACGAGCAGTACTTC. This sequence joins TRBV7-3 and TRBJ2-7; 9 positions match TRBD1. The CDR3 totals 14 residues. The germline gives CDR1 SGHTA, CDR2 FQGTGA. The J segment lost 2 bases and the V segment lost 5 bases, leaving 4 bases of the junction unmatched. The entire variable domain, with the rest obtained from reference TRBV7-3 and TRBJ2-7, is as follows: GAGVSQTPSNKVTEKGKYVELRCDPISGHTALYWYRQSLGQGPEFLIYFQGTGAADDSGLPNDRFFAVRPEGSVSTLKIQRTERGDSAVYLCASSPGQGPYEQYFGPGTRLTVT.

The CDR3 DNA reads TGTGCCAGCAGCTTGCAGGCAGTCCATTACGAGCAGTACTTC. This gives the protein CASSLQAVHYEQYF. The chain recombines TRBV7-2 with TRBJ2-7, with D unclear. V was shortened by 3 bases and J by 4 bases, with 13 bases between the two germline ends. The CDR3 contains 14 residues. CDR1 is SGHTA, CDR2 FQGNSA, per germline.